The source of this T cell receptor beta chain is a study of shared clonotypes between healthy human individuals. Measured with immunoSEQ multiplex PCR; TCRdb has only the in-frame clones, and not every one. The table records about 1.5 million clones, approximately 98% of them present only once. Losses at the gene ends were 4 bases for V and 6 bases for J; bases not matched to a gene: 9. This CDR3 is 16 amino acids long. CDR1 is SGDLS and CDR2 is YYNGEE in the germline V gene. This TCR was sampled from a young man in good health. This chain joins TRBV9 and TRBJ2-2; 10 bases align to TRBD2. The sample was naive CD4+ T cells sorted from blood. Subset noted: CD45RA+ positively selected. This CDR3 is CASSSIAGGISGELFF. The DNA for the CDR3 is TGTGCCAGCAGCTCCATAGCGGGAGGCATTTCCGGGGAGCTGTTTTTT.